The rows below give T cell receptor beta chains drawn from one sample of a study of blood T cell repertoires in COVID-19. Some clones are missing from TCRdb's copy, which holds only in-frame ones; the method was immunoSEQ multiplex PCR. The sample records about 46,000 clones, 70% to 90% being singletons. The source material was peripheral blood. These receptors were obtained from a human donor in a cohort sampled during active COVID-19. The donor label of this sample is uncertain. CDR3s include the opening cysteine and the closing phenylalanine or tryptophan. D genes are given only for firm matches. Expanded clones are given a class, and other clones once, few, many or no size at all.

clone size: -; J gene: TRBJ2-7; V gene: TRBV4-3; D gene: -; CDR3 protein: CASSQGPGTYEQYF; CDR3 DNA: TGCGCCAGCAGCCAAGGACCAGGGACCTACGAGCAGTACTTC
clone size: -; J gene: TRBJ2-7; V gene: TRBV29-1; D gene: -; CDR3 protein: CSVEGQGSSYEQYF; CDR3 DNA: TGCAGCGTTGAGGGGCAGGGGAGCTCCTACGAGCAGTACTTC
clone size: -; J gene: TRBJ1-1; V gene: TRBV4-1; D gene: -; CDR3 protein: CASSQGGAGLNTEAFF; CDR3 DNA: TGCGCCAGCAGCCAAGGGGGTGCGGGTTTGAACACTGAAGCTTTCTTT
clone size: -; J gene: TRBJ1-3; V gene: TRBV7-2; D gene: -; CDR3 protein: CASRGGGSGNTIYF; CDR3 DNA: TGTGCCAGCAGGGGAGGTGGCTCTGGAAACACCATATATTTT
clone size: once; J gene: TRBJ2-4; V gene: TRBV2; D gene: -; CDR3 protein: CASSEAAGAAKNIQYF; CDR3 DNA: TGTGCCAGCAGTGAAGCCGCAGGGGCCGCCAAAAACATTCAGTACTTC
clone size: -; J gene: TRBJ1-2; V gene: TRBV2; D gene: TRBD1; CDR3 protein: CASRTTGGTNYGYTF; CDR3 DNA: TGTGCCAGCAGAACGACAGGGGGGACTAACTATGGCTACACCTTC
clone size: -; J gene: TRBJ2-2; V gene: TRBV5-1; D gene: -; CDR3 protein: CASSPRTGLNTGELFF; CDR3 DNA: TGCGCCAGCAGCCCCCGGACGGGATTGAACACCGGGGAGCTGTTTTTT
clone size: -; J gene: TRBJ1-3; V gene: TRBV7-9; D gene: -; CDR3 protein: CASSPGAGAGNTIYF; CDR3 DNA: TGTGCCAGCAGCCCAGGGGCCGGGGCTGGAAACACCATATATTTT
clone size: -; J gene: TRBJ2-4; V gene: TRBV2; D gene: TRBD2; CDR3 protein: CASSERGGRTKNIQYF; CDR3 DNA: TGTGCCAGCAGTGAACGGGGGGGACGGACCAAAAACATTCAGTACTTC
clone size: -; J gene: TRBJ1-4; V gene: TRBV7-9; D gene: -; CDR3 protein: CASSPDRKLFF; CDR3 DNA: TGTGCCAGCAGCCCCGACAGGAAACTGTTTTTT
clone size: -; J gene: TRBJ2-5; V gene: TRBV6-2/TRBV6-3; D gene: -; CDR3 protein: CASSYSLGHLQETQYF; CDR3 DNA: TGTGCCAGCAGTTACTCACTGGGACACCTCCAAGAGACCCAGTACTTC
clone size: -; J gene: TRBJ1-5; V gene: TRBV29-1; D gene: -; CDR3 protein: CSVEFQRGGLGSNQPQHF; CDR3 DNA: TGCAGCGTTGAATTTCAAAGAGGAGGACTCGGGAGCAATCAGCCCCAGCATTTT
clone size: -; J gene: TRBJ1-2; V gene: TRBV18; D gene: TRBD1; CDR3 protein: CASSPGQGNYGYTF; CDR3 DNA: TGTGCCAGCTCACCGGGACAGGGGAACTATGGCTACACCTTC
clone size: -; J gene: TRBJ2-7; V gene: TRBV5-4; D gene: TRBD2; CDR3 protein: CASKRGGVHEQYF; CDR3 DNA: TGTGCCAGCAAACGGGGGGGGGTCCACGAGCAGTACTTC
clone size: -; J gene: TRBJ1-2; V gene: TRBV14; D gene: TRBD1; CDR3 protein: CASSQLIQGGYTF; CDR3 DNA: TGTGCCAGCAGCCAGCTCATACAGGGGGGCTACACCTTC